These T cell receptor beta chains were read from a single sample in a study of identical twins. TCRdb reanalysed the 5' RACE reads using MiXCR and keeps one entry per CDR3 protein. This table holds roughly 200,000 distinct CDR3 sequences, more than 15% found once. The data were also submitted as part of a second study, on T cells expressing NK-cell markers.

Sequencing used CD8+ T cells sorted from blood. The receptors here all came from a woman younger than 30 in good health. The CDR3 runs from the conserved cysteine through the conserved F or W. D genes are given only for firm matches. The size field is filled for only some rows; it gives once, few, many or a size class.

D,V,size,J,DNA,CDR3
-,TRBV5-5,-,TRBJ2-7,TGTGCCAGCAGCTGGGAGGGGGATCTAGAGCAGTACTTC,CASSWEGDLEQYF
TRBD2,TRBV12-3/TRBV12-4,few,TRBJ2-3,TGTGCCAGCAGTTCCACCAGCGGGAGTACCAGTGGCACAGATACGCAGTATTTT,CASSSTSGSTSGTDTQYF
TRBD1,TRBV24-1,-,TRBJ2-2,TGTGCCACCAGTCCTTCACCGGACAGGGGGCTCTGGGACACCGGGGAGCTGTTTTTT,CATSPSPDRGLWDTGELFF
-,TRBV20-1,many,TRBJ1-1,TGCAGTGCTAGAGCAGGGGACTCGAACACTGAAGCTTTCTTT,CSARAGDSNTEAFF
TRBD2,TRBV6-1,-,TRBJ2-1,TGTGCCAGCAGTGGGCCCGGACTAGTCAATGAGCAGTTCTTC,CASSGPGLVNEQFF
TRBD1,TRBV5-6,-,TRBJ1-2,TGTGCCAGCAGCCCTGGACAGGGGATGAAGGGCTACACCTTC,CASSPGQGMKGYTF
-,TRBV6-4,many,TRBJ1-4,TGTGCCAGCAGTGAGTCGGGCGGTTCTAATGAAAAACTGTTTTTT,CASSESGGSNEKLFF
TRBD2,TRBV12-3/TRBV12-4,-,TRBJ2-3,TGTGCCAGCAGTTTAGTAGGGCTAGCGGGGGCTCGGGTTTCCACAGATACGCAGTATTTT,CASSLVGLAGARVSTDTQYF
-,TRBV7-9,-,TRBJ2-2,TGTGCCAGCAGCTTGGGGTCACCTACCACCGGGGAGCTGTTTTTT,CASSLGSPTTGELFF
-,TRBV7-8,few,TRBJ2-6,TGTGCCAGCAGCGACTCAGTAGCCTCAGGTGGGGCCAACGTCCTGACTTTC,CASSDSVASGGANVLTF
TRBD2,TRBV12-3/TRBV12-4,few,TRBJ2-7,TGTGCCAGCAGCTATGGGGGGGGCGAGCAGTACTTC,CASSYGGGEQYF
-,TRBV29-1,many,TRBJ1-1,TGCAGCGATACCAGGGGCACTGAAGCTTTCTTT,CSDTRGTEAFF
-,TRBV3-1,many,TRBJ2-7,TGTGCCAGCAGCCAAGGTGCCGGGACTCTCTACGAGCAGTACTTC,CASSQGAGTLYEQYF
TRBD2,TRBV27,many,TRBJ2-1,TGTGCCAGCCGGACTAGTTTTGAGCAGTTCTTC,CASRTSFEQFF
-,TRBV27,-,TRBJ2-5,TGTGCCAGCAGTCCCAGGACAGTTCGCGAAGAGACCCAGTACTTC,CASSPRTVREETQYF
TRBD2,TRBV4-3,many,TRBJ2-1,TGCGCCAGCAGCCATTTTAGCGGGTATGACAATGAGCAGTTCTTC,CASSHFSGYDNEQFF
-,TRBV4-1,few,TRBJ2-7,TGCGCCAGCAGCCAAGAGCATATCAGCTACGAGCAGTACTTC,CASSQEHISYEQYF
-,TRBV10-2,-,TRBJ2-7,TGCGCCAGCAGTGAGTCGGGACTGAGCTCCTACGAGCAGTACTTC,CASSESGLSSYEQYF
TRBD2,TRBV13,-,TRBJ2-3,TGTGCCAGCAGGGAAGTCTCTAGCGGGGCAGATACGCAGTATTTT,CASREVSSGADTQYF
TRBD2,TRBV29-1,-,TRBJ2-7,TGCAGCGTTGAAGGACTAGCGGGCCTCTACGAGCAGTACTTC,CSVEGLAGLYEQYF
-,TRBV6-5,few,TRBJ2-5,TGTGCCAGCAGTTACGGCGGCGGGGACGAGACCCAGTACTTC,CASSYGGGDETQYF
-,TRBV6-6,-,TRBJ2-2,TGTGCCAGCACTGGGCGTAGCGGGGAGCTGTTTTTT,CASTGRSGELFF
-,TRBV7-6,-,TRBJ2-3,TGTGCCAGCAGCCCTCTAGCGACGAGCACAGATACGCAGTATTTT,CASSPLATSTDTQYF
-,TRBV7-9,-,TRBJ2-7,TGTGCCGGAGGGCAGGCGGGCGCCTACGAGCAGTACTTC,CAGGQAGAYEQYF
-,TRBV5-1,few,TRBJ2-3,TGCGCCAGCAGCCCCTCAGGGGCCAACACAGATACGCAGTATTTT,CASSPSGANTDTQYF
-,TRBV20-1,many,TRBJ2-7,TGCAGTGCTGAAATTGGGACCGAGCGCTACGAGCAGTACTTC,CSAEIGTERYEQYF